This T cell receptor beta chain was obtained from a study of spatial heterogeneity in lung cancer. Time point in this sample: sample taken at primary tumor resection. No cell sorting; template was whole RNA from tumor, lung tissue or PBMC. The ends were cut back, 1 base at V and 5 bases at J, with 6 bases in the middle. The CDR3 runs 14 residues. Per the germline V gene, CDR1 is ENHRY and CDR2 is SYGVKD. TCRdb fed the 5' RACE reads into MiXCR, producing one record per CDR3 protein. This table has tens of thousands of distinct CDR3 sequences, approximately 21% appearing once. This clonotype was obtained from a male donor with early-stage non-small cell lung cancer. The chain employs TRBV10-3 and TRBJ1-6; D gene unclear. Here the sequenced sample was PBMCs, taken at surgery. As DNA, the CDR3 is TGTGCCATCAGTGAGTTAGGAGATAATTCACCCCTCCACTTT. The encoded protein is CAISELGDNSPLHF.